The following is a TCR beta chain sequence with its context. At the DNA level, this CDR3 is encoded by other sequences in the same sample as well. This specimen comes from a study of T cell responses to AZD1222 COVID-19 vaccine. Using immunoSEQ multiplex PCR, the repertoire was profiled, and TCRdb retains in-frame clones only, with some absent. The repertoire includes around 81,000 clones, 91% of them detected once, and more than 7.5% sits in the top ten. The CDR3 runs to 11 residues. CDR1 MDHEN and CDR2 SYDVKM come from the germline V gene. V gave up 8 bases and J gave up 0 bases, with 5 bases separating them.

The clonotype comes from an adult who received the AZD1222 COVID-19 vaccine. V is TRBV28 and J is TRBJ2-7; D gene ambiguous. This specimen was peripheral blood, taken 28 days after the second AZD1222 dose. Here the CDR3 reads CASSSSYEQYF. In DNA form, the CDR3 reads TGTGCCAGCTCCAGCTCCTACGAGCAGTACTTC.